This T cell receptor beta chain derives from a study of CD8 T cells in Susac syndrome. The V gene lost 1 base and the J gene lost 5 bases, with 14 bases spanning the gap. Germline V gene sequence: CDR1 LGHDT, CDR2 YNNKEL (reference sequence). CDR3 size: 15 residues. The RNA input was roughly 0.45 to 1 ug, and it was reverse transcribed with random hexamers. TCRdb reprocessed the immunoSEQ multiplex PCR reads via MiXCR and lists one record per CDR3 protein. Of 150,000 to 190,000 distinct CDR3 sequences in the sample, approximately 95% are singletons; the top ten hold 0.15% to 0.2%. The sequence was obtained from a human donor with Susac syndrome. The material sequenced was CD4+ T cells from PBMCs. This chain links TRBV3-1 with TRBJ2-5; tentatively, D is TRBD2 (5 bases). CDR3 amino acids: CASSQAADLRETQYF. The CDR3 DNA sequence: TGTGCCAGCAGCCAAGCAGCGGACCTGCGGGAGACCCAGTACTTC.